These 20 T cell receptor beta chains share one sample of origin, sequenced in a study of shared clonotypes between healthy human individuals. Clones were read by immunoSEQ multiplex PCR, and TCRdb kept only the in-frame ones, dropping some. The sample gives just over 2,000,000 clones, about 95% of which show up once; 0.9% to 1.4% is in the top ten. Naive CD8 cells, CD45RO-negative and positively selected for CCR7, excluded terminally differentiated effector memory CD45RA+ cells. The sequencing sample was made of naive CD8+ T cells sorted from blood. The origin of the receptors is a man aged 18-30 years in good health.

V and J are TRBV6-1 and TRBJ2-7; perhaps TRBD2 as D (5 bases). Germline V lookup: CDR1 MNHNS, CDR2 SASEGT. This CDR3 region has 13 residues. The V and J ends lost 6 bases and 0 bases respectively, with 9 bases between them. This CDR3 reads CASRPGISYEQYF. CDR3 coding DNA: TGTGCCAGCAGACCCGGGATCTCCTACGAGCAGTACTTC.

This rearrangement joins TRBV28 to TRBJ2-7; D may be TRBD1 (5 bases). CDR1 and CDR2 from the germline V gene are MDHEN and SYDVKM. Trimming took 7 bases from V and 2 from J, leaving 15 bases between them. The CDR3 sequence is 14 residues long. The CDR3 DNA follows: TGTGCCAGCATGACGGTTGACAGAGCCTACGAGCAGTACTTC. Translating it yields CASMTVDRAYEQYF.

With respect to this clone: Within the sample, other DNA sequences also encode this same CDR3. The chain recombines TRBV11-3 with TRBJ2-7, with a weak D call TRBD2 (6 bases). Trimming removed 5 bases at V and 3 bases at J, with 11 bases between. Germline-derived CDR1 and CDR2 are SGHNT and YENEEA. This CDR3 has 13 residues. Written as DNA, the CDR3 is TGTGCCAGCAGCCTCGGGACTGACTACGAGCAGTACTTC. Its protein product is CASSLGTDYEQYF.

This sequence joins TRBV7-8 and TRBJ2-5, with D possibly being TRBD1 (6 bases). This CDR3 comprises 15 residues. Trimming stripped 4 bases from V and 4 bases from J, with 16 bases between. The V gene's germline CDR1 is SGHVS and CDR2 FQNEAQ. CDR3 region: CASSSGHPVGETQYF. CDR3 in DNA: TGTGCCAGCAGCTCGGGACACCCTGTCGGAGAGACCCAGTACTTC.

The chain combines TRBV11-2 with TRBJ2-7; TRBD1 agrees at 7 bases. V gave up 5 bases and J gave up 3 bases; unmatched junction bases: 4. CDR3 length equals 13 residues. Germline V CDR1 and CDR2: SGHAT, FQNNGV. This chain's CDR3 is CASSQGTVYEQYF. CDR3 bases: TGTGCCAGCAGCCAGGGGACAGTCTACGAGCAGTACTTC.

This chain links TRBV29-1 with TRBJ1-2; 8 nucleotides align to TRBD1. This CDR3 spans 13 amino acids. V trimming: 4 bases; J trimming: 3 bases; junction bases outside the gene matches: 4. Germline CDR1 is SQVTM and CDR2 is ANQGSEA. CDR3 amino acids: CSVGPGGDYGYTF. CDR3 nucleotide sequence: TGCAGCGTTGGACCAGGGGGCGACTATGGCTACACCTTC.

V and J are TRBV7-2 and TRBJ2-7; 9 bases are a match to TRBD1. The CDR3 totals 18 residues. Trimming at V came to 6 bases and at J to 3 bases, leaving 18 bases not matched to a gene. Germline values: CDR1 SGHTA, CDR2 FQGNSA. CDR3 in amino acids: CASSQARGTGTSDYEQYF. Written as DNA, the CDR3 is TGTGCCAGCAGTCAGGCGAGGGGGACAGGGACCTCAGACTACGAGCAGTACTTC.

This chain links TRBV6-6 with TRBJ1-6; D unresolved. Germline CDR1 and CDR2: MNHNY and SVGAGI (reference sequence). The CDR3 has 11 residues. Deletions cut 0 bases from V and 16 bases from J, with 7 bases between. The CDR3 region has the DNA TGTGCCAGCAGTTACTCGCAGGAACTCCACTTT. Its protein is CASSYSQELHF.

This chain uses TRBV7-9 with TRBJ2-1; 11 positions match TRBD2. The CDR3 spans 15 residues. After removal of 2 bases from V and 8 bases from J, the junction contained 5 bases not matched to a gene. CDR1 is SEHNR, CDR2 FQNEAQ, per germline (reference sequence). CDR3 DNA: TGTGCCAGCAGCTTATTAGCGGGGGGGTCCCATGAGCAGTTCTTC. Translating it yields CASSLLAGGSHEQFF. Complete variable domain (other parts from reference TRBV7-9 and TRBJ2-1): DTGVSQNPRHKITKRGQNVTFRCDPISEHNRLYWYRQTLGQGPEFLTYFQNEAQLEKSRLLSDRFSAERPKGSFSTLEIQRTEQGDSAMYLCASSLLAGGSHEQFFGPGTRLTVL.

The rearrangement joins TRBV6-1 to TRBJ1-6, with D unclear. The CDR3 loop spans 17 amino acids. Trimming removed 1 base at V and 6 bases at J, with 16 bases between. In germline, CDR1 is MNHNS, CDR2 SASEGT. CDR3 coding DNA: TGTGCCAGCAGTGAAGGTCGAGATAGGGCGCCTAATTCACCCCTCCACTTT. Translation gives CASSEGRDRAPNSPLHF.

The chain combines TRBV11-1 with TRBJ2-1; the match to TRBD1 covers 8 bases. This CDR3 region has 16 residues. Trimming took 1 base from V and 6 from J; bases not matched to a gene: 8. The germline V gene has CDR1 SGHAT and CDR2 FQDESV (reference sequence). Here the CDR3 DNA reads TGTGCCAGCAGCTTAGAAGGACAGGGATTAGGCAATGAGCAGTTCTTC. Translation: CASSLEGQGLGNEQFF.

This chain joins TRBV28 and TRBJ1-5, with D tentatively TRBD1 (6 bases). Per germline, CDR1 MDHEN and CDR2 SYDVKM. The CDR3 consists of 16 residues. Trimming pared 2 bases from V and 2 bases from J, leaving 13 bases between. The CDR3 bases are TGTGCCAGCAGTTTAAGGGAGGGGGTTGGCAATCAGCCCCAGCATTTT. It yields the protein CASSLREGVGNQPQHF.

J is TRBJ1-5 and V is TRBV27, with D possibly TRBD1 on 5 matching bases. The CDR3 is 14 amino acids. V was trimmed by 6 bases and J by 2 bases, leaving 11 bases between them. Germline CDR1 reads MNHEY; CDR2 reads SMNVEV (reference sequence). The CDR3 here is CASSGVGGNQPQHF. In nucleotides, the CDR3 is TGTGCCAGCAGCGGGGTAGGGGGCAATCAGCCCCAGCATTTT.

The CDR3 sequence is CASSWDRVQGETQYF. As DNA, the CDR3 is TGTGCCAGCAGCTGGGACAGGGTCCAGGGAGAGACCCAGTACTTC. The V gene is TRBV5-6, the J gene TRBJ2-5; 9 positions agree with TRBD1. V shed 3 bases and J 4 bases; nucleotides not matched to a gene: 7. The CDR3 is 15 amino acids. The V gene's germline CDR1 is SGHDT and CDR2 YYEEEE.

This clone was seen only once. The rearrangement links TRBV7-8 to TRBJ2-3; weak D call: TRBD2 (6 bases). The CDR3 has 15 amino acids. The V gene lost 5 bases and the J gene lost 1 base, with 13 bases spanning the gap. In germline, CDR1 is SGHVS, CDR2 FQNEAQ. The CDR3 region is CASSPNSGRTDTQYF. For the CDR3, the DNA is TGTGCCAGCAGCCCCAATAGCGGACGCACAGATACGCAGTATTTT.

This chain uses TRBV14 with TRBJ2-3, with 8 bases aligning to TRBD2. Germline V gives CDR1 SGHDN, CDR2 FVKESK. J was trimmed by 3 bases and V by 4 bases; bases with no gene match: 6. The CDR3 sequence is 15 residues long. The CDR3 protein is CASSRFRGGTDTQYF. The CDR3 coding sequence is TGTGCCAGCAGCCGGTTTCGGGGGGGGACAGATACGCAGTATTTT.

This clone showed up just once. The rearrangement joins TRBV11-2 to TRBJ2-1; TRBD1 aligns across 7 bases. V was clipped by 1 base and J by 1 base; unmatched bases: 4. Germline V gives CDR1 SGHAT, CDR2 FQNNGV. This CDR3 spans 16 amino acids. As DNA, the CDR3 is TGTGCCAGCAGCTTAGCGGGACAGCGGTCCTACAATGAGCAGTTCTTC. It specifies CASSLAGQRSYNEQFF.

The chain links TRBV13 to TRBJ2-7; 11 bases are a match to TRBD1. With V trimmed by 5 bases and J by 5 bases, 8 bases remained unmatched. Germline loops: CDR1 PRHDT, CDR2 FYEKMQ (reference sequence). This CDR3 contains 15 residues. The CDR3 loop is CASSPSGTGGHEQYF. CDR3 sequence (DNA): TGTGCCAGCAGCCCCTCGGGGACAGGGGGTCACGAGCAGTACTTC.

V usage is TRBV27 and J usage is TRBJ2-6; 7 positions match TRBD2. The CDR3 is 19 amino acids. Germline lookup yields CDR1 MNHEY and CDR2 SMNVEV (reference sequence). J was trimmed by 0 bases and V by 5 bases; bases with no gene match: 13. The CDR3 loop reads CASSLTSGGRLSGANVLTF. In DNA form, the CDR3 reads TGTGCCAGCAGTCTGACCTCGGGGGGACGGCTCTCTGGGGCCAACGTCCTGACTTTC.

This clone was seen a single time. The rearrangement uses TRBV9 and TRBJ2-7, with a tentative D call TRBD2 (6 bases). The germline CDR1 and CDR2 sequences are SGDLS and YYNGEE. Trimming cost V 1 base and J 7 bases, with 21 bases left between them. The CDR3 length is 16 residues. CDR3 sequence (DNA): TGTGCCAGCAGCGTATCGGGGGATCCTAAGGTGGGTGAGCAGTACTTC. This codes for CASSVSGDPKVGEQYF.